A single sample gave rise to the 30 T cell receptor beta chains below, sequenced in a study of T cell repertoires in cytomegalovirus infection. TCRdb reanalysed the reads using MiXCR and keeps one entry per CDR3 protein. The sample includes fewer than 650,000 distinct CDR3 sequences, about 40% of them seen just once. These receptors are not linked to any known antigen. Sequences were derived from cultured PBMCs, sampled from culture after CMV antigen stimulation. The origin of the receptors is a human donor in good health (CMV status not recorded). Some clones in this sample may be carry-over from other donors' samples.

This chain links TRBV12-3 or TRBV12-4 with TRBJ1-3; D ambiguous. The CDR3 is made up of 13 amino acids. Trimming pared 5 bases from V and 8 bases from J, leaving 13 bases between. The CDR3, as DNA: TGTGCCAGCAGTCCAGGTGATGGGGACACCATATATTTT. The encoded protein is CASSPGDGDTIYF.

This clonotype was seen a few times. Sequence at one end of the junction differs from germline and may be a read error. V usage is TRBV6-2 or TRBV6-3 and J usage is TRBJ2-2; 9 positions agree with TRBD2. Germline assignment: CDR1 MNHEY and CDR2 SVGEGT. The CDR3 extends over 13 amino acids. CDR3 residues: CASSYGLAGDPTF. CDR3 nucleotides: TGTGCCAGCAGTTACGGGTTAGCGGGAGACCCTACTTTT.

Of note for this clonotype: Because it lacks the conserved phenylalanine or tryptophan at the end, this CDR3 is likely a read error. This rearrangement joins TRBV4-1 to TRBJ2-1; 9 bases fit TRBD1. J gave up 6 bases and V 2 bases, and 8 bases lay outside the gene matches. Germline CDR1 and CDR2: MGHRA and YSYEKL. This CDR3 contains 16 residues. DNA of the CDR3: TGCGCCAGCAGCCAATACGGGACAGGGAGGGCCAATGAGCAGTTCCTC. Translated: CASSQYGTGRANEQFL.

This clonotype was counted a few times. The chain is built from TRBV7-2 and TRBJ2-7; TRBD2 matches 10 bases. Germline-derived CDR1 and CDR2 are SGHTA and FQGNSA. The trim removed 5 bases at V and 2 bases at J, leaving 9 bases unmatched. The CDR3 has 16 amino acids. The CDR3 loop is CASSKYLAGDAYEQYF. CDR3 DNA sequence: TGTGCCAGCAGCAAATATCTAGCGGGAGACGCCTACGAGCAGTACTTC.

This chain uses TRBV5-6 with TRBJ1-2; D is unclear. Germline CDR1 and CDR2: SGHDT and YYEEEE. This CDR3 region has 13 residues. The germline V and J ends were trimmed by 2 bases and 0 bases, with 5 bases remaining between them. The CDR3 sequence is CASSFTTNYGYTF. The DNA of the CDR3 is TGTGCCAGCAGCTTCACAACTAACTATGGCTACACCTTC. Complete variable domain (other parts from reference TRBV5-6 and TRBJ1-2): DAGVTQSPTHLIKTRGQQVTLRCSPKSGHDTVSWYQQALGQGPQFIFQYYEEEERQRGNFPDRFSGHQFPNYSSELNVNALLLGDSALYLCASSFTTNYGYTFGSGTRLTVV.

This CDR3 reads CASSLVGEGEQFF. CDR3 nucleotide sequence: TGTGCCAGCAGCTTAGTCGGGGAGGGTGAGCAGTTCTTC. This chain connects TRBV7-2 to TRBJ2-1; 7 bases agree with TRBD2. Germline CDR1 and CDR2: SGHTA and FQGNSA. The CDR3 length is 13 residues. After removal of 1 base from V and 9 bases from J, the junction contained 3 bases not matched to a gene. Combining the CDR3 with reference TRBV7-2 and TRBJ2-1 gives the whole variable domain GAGVSQSPSNKVTEKGKDVELRCDPISGHTALYWYRQSLGQGLEFLIYFQGNSAPDKSGLPSDRFSAERTGGSVSTLTIQRTQQEDSAVYLCASSLVGEGEQFFGPGTRLTVL.

This clonotype came up once. V gene TRBV29-1 combines with J gene TRBJ2-3; 14 nucleotides align to TRBD2. The germline CDR1 and CDR2 sequences are SQVTM and ANQGSEA. The trim removed 6 bases at V and 6 bases at J, leaving 5 bases unmatched. This CDR3 spans 14 amino acids. The CDR3 here is CSVRLAGGSDTQYF. The CDR3 nucleotides are TGCAGCGTGAGACTAGCGGGAGGGTCTGATACGCAGTATTTT.

The rearrangement uses TRBV5-1 and TRBJ2-1; TRBD1 or TRBD2 may be the D gene (5 bases each). V was trimmed by 2 bases and J by 4 bases, leaving 22 bases between them. Germline V CDR1 and CDR2: SGHRS, YFSETQ. The CDR3 runs to 18 residues. The DNA of the CDR3 is TGCGCCAGCAGCTTAAGTATAGACTCCCGAGGGGTTTACAATGAGCAGTTCTTC. Residues: CASSLSIDSRGVYNEQFF.

This clonotype has only a few counts. The chain links TRBV7-9 to TRBJ2-7, with a weak D call TRBD1 (6 bases). Germline CDR1 and CDR2: SEHNR and FQNEAQ (reference sequence). V gave up 6 bases and J gave up 2 bases, with 11 bases separating them. The CDR3 runs 13 residues. In DNA, the CDR3 is TGTGCCAGCAGGCCAACAGGGCCCTACGAGCAGTACTTC. The encoded protein is CASRPTGPYEQYF. The full variable domain, with the rest looked up from reference TRBV7-9 and TRBJ2-7, is DTGVSQNPRHKITKRGQNVTFRCDPISEHNRLYWYRQTLGQGPEFLTYFQNEAQLEKSRLLSDRFSAERPKGSFSTLEIQRTEQGDSAMYLCASRPTGPYEQYFGPGTRLTVT.

This clonotype has just a few counts. The chain uses TRBV28 and TRBJ1-2, with D possibly being TRBD1 (5 bases). Looked up from germline, CDR1 is MDHEN and CDR2 is SYDVKM. V gave up 4 bases and J gave up 4 bases, with 13 bases separating them. The CDR3 runs to 14 residues. The CDR3 DNA reads as TGTGCCAGCAGTTGGGGGGTCGGGGGCTATGGCTACACCTTC. It yields the protein CASSWGVGGYGYTF.

Here the CDR3 DNA reads TGTGCCAGCACCCCTAGCCTCGCCCCAGATACGCAGTATTTT. It encodes CASTPSLAPDTQYF. The chain joins TRBV7-6 to TRBJ2-3; tentatively, D is TRBD2 (5 bases). The CDR3 is 14 amino acids. Germline CDR1 reads SGHVS; CDR2 reads FNYEAQ. Trimming left V 7 bases short and J 4 bases short, with 15 bases between. The variable domain in full, completed from reference TRBV7-6 and TRBJ2-3, reads GAGVSQSPRYKVTKRGQDVALRCDPISGHVSLYWYRQALGQGPEFLTYFNYEAQQDKSGLPNDRFSAERPEGSISTLTIQRTEQRDSAMYRCASTPSLAPDTQYFGPGTRLTVL.

This clonotype occurred a few times. This chain joins TRBV19 and TRBJ1-1, with TRBD1 matching 10 bases. After removal of 5 bases from V and 9 bases from J, the junction contained 6 bases not matched to a gene. The CDR3 consists of 13 residues. Per germline, CDR1 LNHDA and CDR2 SQIVND (reference sequence). The chain's CDR3 is CASSPTGGAQAFF. In nucleotides, the CDR3 is TGTGCCAGTAGTCCGACAGGGGGCGCGCAAGCTTTCTTT.

This clonotype was detected many times. This sequence joins TRBV7-9 and TRBJ1-5; D remains ambiguous. Trimming stripped 5 bases from V and 3 bases from J, with 11 bases between. This CDR3 has 14 residues. Looked up from germline, CDR1 is SEHNR and CDR2 is FQNEAQ (reference sequence). The CDR3 is CASSNTVTNQPQHF. CDR3 DNA sequence: TGTGCCAGCAGCAACACAGTGACCAATCAGCCCCAGCATTTT.

In regard to this clonotype: One end of the junction fails to match germline, which may point to a read error. The rearrangement links TRBV7-9 to TRBJ1-5; possibly TRBD1 for D (5 bases). CDR3 length equals 18 residues. In germline, CDR1 is SEHNR, CDR2 FQNEAQ (reference sequence). CDR3 sequence reads: CASSLVGRRQGSNHPQHF. The CDR3 bases are TGTGCCAGCAGCTTAGTGGGCAGGCGGCAGGGAAGCAATCATCCCCAGCATTTT.

This clonotype has a handful of counts. The chain is built from TRBV20-1 and TRBJ1-1; D call uncertain. Germline V gene lookup returns CDR1 DFQATT and CDR2 SNEGSKA (reference sequence). V was trimmed by 3 bases and J by 1 base, leaving 6 bases between them. The CDR3 totals 12 residues. The CDR3 is CSASEQNTEAFF. The CDR3 DNA is TGCAGTGCTAGTGAGCAGAACACTGAAGCTTTCTTT.

The genes are TRBV20-1 and TRBJ2-7, with D unresolved. The V gene's germline CDR1 is DFQATT and CDR2 SNEGSKA (reference sequence). Deletions cut 3 bases from V and 4 bases from J, with 13 bases between. CDR3 length: 13 amino acids. CDR3 bases: TGCAGTGCTAGGGATCCCGGGTCGTACGAGCAGTACTTC. It translates to CSARDPGSYEQYF.

This clonotype was picked up a small number of times. The chain joins TRBV11-2 to TRBJ2-3, with 9 bases matching TRBD2. Germline CDR1 and CDR2: SGHAT and FQNNGV. Trimming took 1 base from V and 0 from J; bases not matched to a gene: 2. The CDR3 sequence is 16 residues long. The chain's CDR3 is CASSLVTSGSTDTQYF. In nucleotides, the CDR3 is TGTGCCAGCAGCTTAGTCACTAGCGGGAGCACAGATACGCAGTATTTT.

In this sample, this clonotype turned up a few times. V and J are TRBV6-9 and TRBJ2-7; a possible D gene is TRBD2 (7 bases). The V end was cut by 7 bases, the J end by 3 bases, with 19 bases between. Germline V gene sequence: CDR1 MNHGY, CDR2 SVAAGI. This CDR3 spans 15 amino acids. Here the CDR3 reads CASMGGGGSHYEQYF. The CDR3 bases are TGTGCCAGCATGGGAGGGGGGGGGTCCCACTACGAGCAGTACTTC.

This clonotype was detected a few times. The rearrangement links TRBV7-9 to TRBJ2-7; 8 positions match TRBD2. This CDR3 is 15 amino acids long. V lost 1 base to trimming and J lost 5 bases; unmatched junction nucleotides: 7. The V gene's germline CDR1 is SEHNR and CDR2 FQNEAQ (reference sequence). This chain's CDR3 is CASSLGSGRLNEQYF. The CDR3 DNA reads TGTGCCAGCAGCTTAGGGAGCGGGAGATTGAACGAGCAGTACTTC. Full variable domain (rest looked up from reference TRBV7-9 and TRBJ2-7): DTGVSQNPRHKITKRGQNVTFRCDPISEHNRLYWYRQTLGQGPEFLTYFQNEAQLEKSRLLSDRFSAERPKGSFSTLEIQRTEQGDSAMYLCASSLGSGRLNEQYFGPGTRLTVT.

The chain recombines TRBV7-2 with TRBJ2-5, with D tentatively TRBD1 (6 bases). V lost 4 bases and J lost 5, with 11 bases in between. The CDR3 consists of 13 residues. Per germline, CDR1 SGHTA and CDR2 FQGNSA. This chain's CDR3 is CASSSHREETQYF. CDR3 coding DNA: TGTGCCAGCAGCTCCCACAGGGAGGAGACCCAGTACTTC.

This clonotype was counted between two and nine times. The gene calls are TRBV19 and TRBJ1-1; D may be TRBD1 (5 bases). Germline V gene sequence: CDR1 LNHDA, CDR2 SQIVND (reference sequence). The CDR3 has 14 amino acids. V lost 2 bases and J lost 5, with 12 bases in between. CDR3 DNA sequence: TGTGCCAGTAGTATATCGGCCAGGGTTACTGAAGCTTTCTTT. Its translation: CASSISARVTEAFF.

This clonotype has just a few counts. The chain has TRBV2 and TRBJ2-1; no reliable D call. The ends were cut back, 5 bases at V and 8 bases at J, with 13 bases in the middle. This CDR3 region has 13 residues. The germline CDR1 and CDR2 sequences are SNHLY and FYNNEI. CDR3 DNA: TGTGCCAGCAGTTCGGACCCCTGGGATGAGCAGTTCTTC. It encodes CASSSDPWDEQFF. Supplemented by reference TRBV2 and TRBJ2-1, the full variable domain reads EPEVTQTPSHQVTQMGQEVILRCVPISNHLYFYWYRQILGQKVEFLVSFYNNEISEKSEIFDDQFSVERPDGSNFTLKIRSTKLEDSAMYFCASSSDPWDEQFFGPGTRLTVL.

This clonotype was observed many times. The V and J genes are TRBV7-8 and TRBJ1-6, with D perhaps matching TRBD1 (5 bases). V was pared by 1 base and J by 3 bases, with 10 bases between. Looked up from germline, CDR1 is SGHVS and CDR2 is FQNEAQ. The CDR3 is made up of 16 amino acids. The CDR3 is CASSLVGTNYNSPLHF. As DNA, the CDR3 is TGTGCCAGCAGCTTAGTTGGGACGAACTATAATTCACCCCTCCACTTT.

J is TRBJ2-2 and V is TRBV2; D unclear. This CDR3 comprises 13 residues. V dropped 3 bases and J dropped 4 bases, with 6 bases sitting between them. Germline V CDR1 and CDR2: SNHLY, FYNNEI. The CDR3, as DNA: TGTGCCAGCAGTGACAGTAGCACCGGGGAGCTGTTTTTT. It codes for CASSDSSTGELFF. The complete variable domain, with remaining parts taken from reference TRBV2 and TRBJ2-2, reads EPEVTQTPSHQVTQMGQEVILRCVPISNHLYFYWYRQILGQKVEFLVSFYNNEISEKSEIFDDQFSVERPDGSNFTLKIRSTKLEDSAMYFCASSDSSTGELFFGEGSRLTVL.

The rearrangement links TRBV5-1 to TRBJ1-2; D call uncertain. The CDR3 loop spans 14 amino acids. V shed 0 bases and J shed 3 bases, with 9 bases lying between them. The germline CDR1 and CDR2 sequences are SGHRS and YFSETQ. CDR3 in amino acids: CASSLVPEDYGYTF. DNA for the CDR3: TGCGCCAGCAGCTTGGTTCCGGAGGACTATGGCTACACCTTC.

CDR3 in amino acids: CASSSTDWGTEAFF. CDR3 nucleotide sequence: TGTGCCAGCAGCTCGACCGACTGGGGCACTGAAGCTTTCTTT. The rearrangement joins TRBV7-9 to TRBJ1-1; D unresolved. CDR3 length equals 14 residues. Germline CDR1 is SEHNR and CDR2 is FQNEAQ (reference sequence). V gave up 4 bases and J gave up 4 bases, with 13 bases separating them.

In this sample, this clonotype turned up a few times. This sequence joins TRBV5-1 and TRBJ2-6, with 10 bases aligning to TRBD1. Germline-derived CDR1 and CDR2 are SGHRS and YFSETQ. With 4 bases clipped from V and 12 bases from J, the junction kept 10 bases outside the gene matches. The length of the CDR3 is 15 residues. The CDR3 DNA is TGCGCCAGCAGCATTACCGGGACAGGGGTAATCGTCCTGACTTTC. Encoded protein: CASSITGTGVIVLTF.

The V gene is TRBV12-3 or TRBV12-4, the J gene TRBJ2-7; D is possibly TRBD1 (5 bases). The length of the CDR3 is 13 residues. Trimming removed 5 bases from V and 5 bases from J, with 13 bases in between. DNA of the CDR3: TGTGCCAGCAGTCAAGGGGAAGTCCACGAGCAGTACTTC. Its translation is CASSQGEVHEQYF.

This chain links TRBV7-9 with TRBJ1-1; D remains ambiguous. From germline, CDR1 is SEHNR and CDR2 FQNEAQ (reference sequence). V lost 1 base to trimming and J lost 6 bases, with 9 bases between them. This CDR3 region has 13 residues. The CDR3: CASSLVSSPEAFF. In DNA, the CDR3 is TGTGCCAGCAGCTTAGTTTCAAGCCCTGAAGCTTTCTTT. The whole variable domain, filled in from reference TRBV7-9 and TRBJ1-1, reads DTGVSQNPRHKITKRGQNVTFRCDPISEHNRLYWYRQTLGQGPEFLTYFQNEAQLEKSRLLSDRFSAERPKGSFSTLEIQRTEQGDSAMYLCASSLVSSPEAFFGQGTRLTVV.

This clonotype was seen ten or more times. The rearrangement joins TRBV12-3 or TRBV12-4 to TRBJ1-1; possible D gene TRBD1, 5 bases. The CDR3 runs 13 residues. Deletions cut 6 bases from V and 10 bases from J, with 18 bases between. CDR3 region: CASRSQGIRGAFF. CDR3 nucleotide sequence: TGTGCCAGCAGGAGCCAGGGTATTCGAGGAGCTTTCTTT.